This T cell receptor (beta chain) was retrieved from a study of T cell repertoires in cytomegalovirus infection. Across the whole study: Matching HLA type and CMV infection were both indicated by public TCR beta signatures.

Points on this clonotype: The antigen is unknown.

Study observations and caveats: Summed frequency of public TCR beta families distinguished CMV carriers with the relevant HLA. CMV-specific TCR beta clonotypes restricted by HLA-C dominated the ex vivo response.

MiXCR was run by TCRdb on the reads, yielding one entry per CDR3 protein. The repertoire holds around 490,000 distinct CDR3 sequences, with approximately 26% as singletons. V dropped 0 bases and J dropped 6 bases, with 9 bases sitting between them. Germline V gene lookup returns CDR1 LGHNA and CDR2 YNFKEQ. CDR3 length: 13 residues. The source of this sequence is a human donor in good health (CMV status not recorded). Some clones in this sample may be carry-over from other donors' samples. The chain is built from TRBV4-2 and TRBJ2-7; no firm D call. Sequencing was performed on PBMCs. The CDR3 DNA sequence: TGTGCCAGCAGCCAAGAATTCTCACCCGAGCAGTACTTC. Protein: CASSQEFSPEQYF.